These T cell receptor beta chains were read from a single sample in a study of T cells in tuberculosis. Assay used: immunoSEQ multiplex PCR; TCRdb lists only in-frame clones, some missing. The data contain tens of thousands of clones, about 91% of them singletons. Sequencing used PBMCs, obtained at tuberculosis diagnosis. These receptors all stem from an adult with tuberculosis. Some clones in this sample may be carry-over from other donors' samples. The CDR3 runs from the conserved cysteine through the conserved F or W. A D gene is named only where the DNA matches it firmly.

CASRLGTGPMNTEAFF TGCGCCAGCAGACTTGGGACAGGGCCAATGAACACTGAAGCTTTCTTT TRBJ1-1 TRBD1 TRBV5-1
CASRGQGATEAFF TGTGCCAGCCGGGGACAGGGGGCCACTGAAGCTTTCTTT TRBJ1-1 TRBD1 TRBV6-5
CASSPRGGGDEQYF TGTGCCAGCAGTCCCCGCGGGGGTGGCGACGAGCAGTACTTC TRBJ2-7 TRBD2 TRBV7-6
CASSLAQNTEAFF TGTGCCAGCAGCTTAGCCCAGAACACTGAAGCTTTCTTT TRBJ1-1 . TRBV7-8
CASGTQGWTEAFF TGTGCCAGCGGTACCCAGGGGTGGACTGAAGCTTTCTTT TRBJ1-1 . TRBV6-5
CASSFTGRLDYGYTF TGTGCCAGCAGCTTTACGGGGAGACTAGACTATGGCTACACCTTC TRBJ1-2 . TRBV5-8
CASSLQGSGAGELFF TGTGCCAGCAGTCTTCAGGGATCAGGGGCCGGGGAGCTGTTTTTT TRBJ2-2 . TRBV2
CASSQETTRRRYGYTF TGCGCCAGCAGCCAAGAGACGACACGCCGTCGATATGGCTACACCTTC TRBJ1-2 . TRBV4-1
CASNPGHTTNYGYTF TGCGCCAGCAACCCTGGACATACAACTAACTATGGCTACACCTTC TRBJ1-2 . TRBV5-1
CASSLYLGGISTGELFF TGTGCCAGCAGTTTATATCTAGGGGGCATTTCCACCGGGGAGCTGTTTTTT TRBJ2-2 TRBD1 TRBV27
CAWSLNSGGYTF TGTGCCTGGAGTCTGAATAGCGGGGGCTACACCTTC TRBJ1-2 . TRBV30
CASSYDRTHYGYTF TGTGCCAGCAGTTACGACAGGACACACTATGGCTACACCTTC TRBJ1-2 . TRBV6-5